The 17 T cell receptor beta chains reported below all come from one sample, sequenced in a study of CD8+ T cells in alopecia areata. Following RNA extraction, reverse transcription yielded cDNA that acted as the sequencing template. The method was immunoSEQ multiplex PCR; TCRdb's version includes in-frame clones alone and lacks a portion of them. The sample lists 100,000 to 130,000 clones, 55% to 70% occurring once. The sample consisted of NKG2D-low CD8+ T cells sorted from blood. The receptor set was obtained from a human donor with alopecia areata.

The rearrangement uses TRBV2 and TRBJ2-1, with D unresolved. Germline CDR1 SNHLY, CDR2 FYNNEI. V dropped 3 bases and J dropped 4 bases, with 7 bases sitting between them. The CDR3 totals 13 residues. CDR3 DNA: TGTGCCAGCAGTGAGCCACGGTACAATGAGCAGTTCTTC. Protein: CASSEPRYNEQFF.

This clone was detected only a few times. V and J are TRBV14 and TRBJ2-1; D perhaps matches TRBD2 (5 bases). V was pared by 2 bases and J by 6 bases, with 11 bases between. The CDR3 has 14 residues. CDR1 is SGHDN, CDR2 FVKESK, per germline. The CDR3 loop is CASSQRLGSNEQFF. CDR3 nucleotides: TGTGCCAGCAGCCAACGACTGGGGAGCAATGAGCAGTTCTTC.

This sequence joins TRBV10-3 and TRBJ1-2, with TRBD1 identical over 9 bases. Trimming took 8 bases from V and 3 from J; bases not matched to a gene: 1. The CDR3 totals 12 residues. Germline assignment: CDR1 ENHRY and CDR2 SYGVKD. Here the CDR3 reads CAIGDRDYGYTF. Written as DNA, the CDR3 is TGTGCCATCGGGGACAGGGACTATGGCTACACCTTC.

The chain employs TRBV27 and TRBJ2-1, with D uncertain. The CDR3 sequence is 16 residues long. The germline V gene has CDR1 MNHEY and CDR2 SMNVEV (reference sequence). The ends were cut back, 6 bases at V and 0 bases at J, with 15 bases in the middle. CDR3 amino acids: CASSRPGASSYNEQFF. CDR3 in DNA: TGTGCCAGCAGCCGCCCAGGCGCCAGCTCCTACAATGAGCAGTTCTTC.

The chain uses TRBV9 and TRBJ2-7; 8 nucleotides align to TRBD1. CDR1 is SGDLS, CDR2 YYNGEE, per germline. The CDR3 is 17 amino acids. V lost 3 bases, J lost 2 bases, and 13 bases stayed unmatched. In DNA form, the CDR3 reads TGTGCCAGCAGCGCAGCCCACACAGGGGGATTCCCCTACGAGCAGTACTTC. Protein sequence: CASSAAHTGGFPYEQYF.

The CDR3 sequence is CASSAPWSRGDGYTF. As DNA, the CDR3 is TGCGCCAGCAGCGCACCTTGGAGCCGGGGAGATGGCTACACCTTC. The chain combines TRBV5-1 with TRBJ1-2, with unresolved D. The V end lost 4 bases, the J end lost 6 bases, and 19 bases lay between the germline ends. CDR3 length: 15 residues. Germline CDR1 reads SGHRS; CDR2 reads YFSETQ.

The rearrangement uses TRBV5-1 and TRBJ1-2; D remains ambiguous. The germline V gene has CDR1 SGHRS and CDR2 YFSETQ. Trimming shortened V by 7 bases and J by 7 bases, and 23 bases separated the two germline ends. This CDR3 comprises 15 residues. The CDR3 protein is CASPPTTVRAGGYTF. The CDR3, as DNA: TGCGCCAGCCCACCTACCACCGTCCGGGCGGGTGGCTACACCTTC.

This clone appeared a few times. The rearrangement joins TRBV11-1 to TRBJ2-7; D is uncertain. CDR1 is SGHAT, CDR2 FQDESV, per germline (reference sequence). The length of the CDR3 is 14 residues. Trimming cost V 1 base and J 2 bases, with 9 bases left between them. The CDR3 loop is CASSLDAATYEQYF. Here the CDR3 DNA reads TGTGCCAGCAGCTTAGATGCAGCCACCTACGAGCAGTACTTC.

Here the CDR3 DNA reads TGTGCCAGCAGGGACCGGGGCATCCTTTATGGCTACACCTTC. It is translated as CASRDRGILYGYTF. The gene calls are TRBV6-1 and TRBJ1-2; TRBD1 is a possible D gene (5 bases). Germline assignment: CDR1 MNHNS and CDR2 SASEGT. V was pared by 6 bases and J by 5 bases, with 16 bases between. This CDR3 comprises 14 residues.

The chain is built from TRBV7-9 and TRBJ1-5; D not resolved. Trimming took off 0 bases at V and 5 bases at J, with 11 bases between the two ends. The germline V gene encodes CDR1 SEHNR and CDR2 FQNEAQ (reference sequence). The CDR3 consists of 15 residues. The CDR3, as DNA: TGTGCCAGCAGCTTAGCGCAAACAACAGATCAGCCCCAGCATTTT. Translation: CASSLAQTTDQPQHF.

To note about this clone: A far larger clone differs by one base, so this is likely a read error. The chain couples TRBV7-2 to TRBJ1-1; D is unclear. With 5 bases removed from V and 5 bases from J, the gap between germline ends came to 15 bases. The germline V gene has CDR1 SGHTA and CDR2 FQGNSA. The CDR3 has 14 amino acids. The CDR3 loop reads CASSQVSISTEAFF. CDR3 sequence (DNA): TGTGCCAGCAGCCAAGTGTCTATCTCTACTGAAGCTTTCTTT.

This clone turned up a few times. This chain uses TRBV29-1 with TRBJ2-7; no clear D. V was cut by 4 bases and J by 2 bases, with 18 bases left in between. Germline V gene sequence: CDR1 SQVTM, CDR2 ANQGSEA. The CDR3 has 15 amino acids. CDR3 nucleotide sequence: TGCAGCGTTGTCGGTAACGAGGTTGGCCCCTACGAGCAGTACTTC. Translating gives CSVVGNEVGPYEQYF.

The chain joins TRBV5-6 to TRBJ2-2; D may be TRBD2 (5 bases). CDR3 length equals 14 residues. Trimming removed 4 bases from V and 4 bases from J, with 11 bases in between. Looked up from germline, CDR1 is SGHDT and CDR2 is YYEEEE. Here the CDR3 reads CASSVEGGTGELFF. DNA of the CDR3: TGTGCCAGCAGCGTAGAGGGTGGCACCGGGGAGCTGTTTTTT.

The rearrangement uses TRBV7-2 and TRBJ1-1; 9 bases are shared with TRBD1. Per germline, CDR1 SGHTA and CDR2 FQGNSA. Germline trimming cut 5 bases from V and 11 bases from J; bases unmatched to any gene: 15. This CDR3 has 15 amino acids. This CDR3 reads CASSPHRLGTGWAFF. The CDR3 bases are TGTGCCAGCAGCCCCCACCGTCTAGGGACAGGGTGGGCTTTCTTT.

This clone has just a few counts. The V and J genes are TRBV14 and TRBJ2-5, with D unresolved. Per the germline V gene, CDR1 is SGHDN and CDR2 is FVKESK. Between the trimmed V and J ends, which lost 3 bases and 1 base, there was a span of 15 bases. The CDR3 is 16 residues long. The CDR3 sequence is CASSHGRLWVQETQYF. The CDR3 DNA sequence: TGTGCCAGCAGCCACGGCAGACTGTGGGTCCAAGAGACCCAGTACTTC.

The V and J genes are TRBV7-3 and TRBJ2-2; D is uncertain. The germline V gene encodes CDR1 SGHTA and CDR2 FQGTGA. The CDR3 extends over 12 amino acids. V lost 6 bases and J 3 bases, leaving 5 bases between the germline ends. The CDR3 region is CASRPDTGELFF. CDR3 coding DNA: TGTGCCAGCAGACCGGACACCGGGGAGCTGTTTTTT.

The CDR3 nucleotides read TGTGCCAGCAGTGACTCACTAGCGTACAGCACAGATACGCAGTATTTT. Its protein product is CASSDSLAYSTDTQYF. The genes are TRBV2 and TRBJ2-3; 7 bases align to TRBD2. The CDR3 loop spans 16 amino acids. The V segment lost 3 bases and the J segment 0 bases; nucleotides outside the gene matches: 6. CDR1 and CDR2 (germline): SNHLY, FYNNEI.